The subject of this entry is one TCR beta chain. Antigen specificity is unknown. The source of the sample is a study of identical twins. Findings of the study overall: Models, which agreed with sharing between unrelated individuals, nonetheless underestimated the out-of-frame TCR alpha sharing seen in monozygotic twins.

Template switching supplied a universal primer site; unique molecular identifiers were carried on the cDNA. TCRdb recomputed calls from the 5' RACE reads with MiXCR, one row per CDR3 protein. The data contain 470,000 or so distinct CDR3 sequences, more than 20% of them singletons. In germline, CDR1 is DFQATT, CDR2 SNEGSKA (reference sequence). The CDR3 is made up of 14 amino acids. V was clipped by 0 bases and J by 8 bases, with 14 bases between them. These same records also appear under a second study, on T cells expressing NK-cell markers. In that study: These same clonotypes (in several donors) also led the CD3+CD56-NKG2C+ fraction.

The chain employs TRBV20-1 and TRBJ1-3, with D possibly being TRBD1 (5 bases). The receptor comes from a woman younger than 35 in good health. Sequencing input: CD4+ T cells sorted from blood. The CDR3 reads CSAREAGPGDTIYF. DNA for the CDR3: TGCAGTGCTAGAGAAGCAGGGCCGGGTGACACCATATATTTT.